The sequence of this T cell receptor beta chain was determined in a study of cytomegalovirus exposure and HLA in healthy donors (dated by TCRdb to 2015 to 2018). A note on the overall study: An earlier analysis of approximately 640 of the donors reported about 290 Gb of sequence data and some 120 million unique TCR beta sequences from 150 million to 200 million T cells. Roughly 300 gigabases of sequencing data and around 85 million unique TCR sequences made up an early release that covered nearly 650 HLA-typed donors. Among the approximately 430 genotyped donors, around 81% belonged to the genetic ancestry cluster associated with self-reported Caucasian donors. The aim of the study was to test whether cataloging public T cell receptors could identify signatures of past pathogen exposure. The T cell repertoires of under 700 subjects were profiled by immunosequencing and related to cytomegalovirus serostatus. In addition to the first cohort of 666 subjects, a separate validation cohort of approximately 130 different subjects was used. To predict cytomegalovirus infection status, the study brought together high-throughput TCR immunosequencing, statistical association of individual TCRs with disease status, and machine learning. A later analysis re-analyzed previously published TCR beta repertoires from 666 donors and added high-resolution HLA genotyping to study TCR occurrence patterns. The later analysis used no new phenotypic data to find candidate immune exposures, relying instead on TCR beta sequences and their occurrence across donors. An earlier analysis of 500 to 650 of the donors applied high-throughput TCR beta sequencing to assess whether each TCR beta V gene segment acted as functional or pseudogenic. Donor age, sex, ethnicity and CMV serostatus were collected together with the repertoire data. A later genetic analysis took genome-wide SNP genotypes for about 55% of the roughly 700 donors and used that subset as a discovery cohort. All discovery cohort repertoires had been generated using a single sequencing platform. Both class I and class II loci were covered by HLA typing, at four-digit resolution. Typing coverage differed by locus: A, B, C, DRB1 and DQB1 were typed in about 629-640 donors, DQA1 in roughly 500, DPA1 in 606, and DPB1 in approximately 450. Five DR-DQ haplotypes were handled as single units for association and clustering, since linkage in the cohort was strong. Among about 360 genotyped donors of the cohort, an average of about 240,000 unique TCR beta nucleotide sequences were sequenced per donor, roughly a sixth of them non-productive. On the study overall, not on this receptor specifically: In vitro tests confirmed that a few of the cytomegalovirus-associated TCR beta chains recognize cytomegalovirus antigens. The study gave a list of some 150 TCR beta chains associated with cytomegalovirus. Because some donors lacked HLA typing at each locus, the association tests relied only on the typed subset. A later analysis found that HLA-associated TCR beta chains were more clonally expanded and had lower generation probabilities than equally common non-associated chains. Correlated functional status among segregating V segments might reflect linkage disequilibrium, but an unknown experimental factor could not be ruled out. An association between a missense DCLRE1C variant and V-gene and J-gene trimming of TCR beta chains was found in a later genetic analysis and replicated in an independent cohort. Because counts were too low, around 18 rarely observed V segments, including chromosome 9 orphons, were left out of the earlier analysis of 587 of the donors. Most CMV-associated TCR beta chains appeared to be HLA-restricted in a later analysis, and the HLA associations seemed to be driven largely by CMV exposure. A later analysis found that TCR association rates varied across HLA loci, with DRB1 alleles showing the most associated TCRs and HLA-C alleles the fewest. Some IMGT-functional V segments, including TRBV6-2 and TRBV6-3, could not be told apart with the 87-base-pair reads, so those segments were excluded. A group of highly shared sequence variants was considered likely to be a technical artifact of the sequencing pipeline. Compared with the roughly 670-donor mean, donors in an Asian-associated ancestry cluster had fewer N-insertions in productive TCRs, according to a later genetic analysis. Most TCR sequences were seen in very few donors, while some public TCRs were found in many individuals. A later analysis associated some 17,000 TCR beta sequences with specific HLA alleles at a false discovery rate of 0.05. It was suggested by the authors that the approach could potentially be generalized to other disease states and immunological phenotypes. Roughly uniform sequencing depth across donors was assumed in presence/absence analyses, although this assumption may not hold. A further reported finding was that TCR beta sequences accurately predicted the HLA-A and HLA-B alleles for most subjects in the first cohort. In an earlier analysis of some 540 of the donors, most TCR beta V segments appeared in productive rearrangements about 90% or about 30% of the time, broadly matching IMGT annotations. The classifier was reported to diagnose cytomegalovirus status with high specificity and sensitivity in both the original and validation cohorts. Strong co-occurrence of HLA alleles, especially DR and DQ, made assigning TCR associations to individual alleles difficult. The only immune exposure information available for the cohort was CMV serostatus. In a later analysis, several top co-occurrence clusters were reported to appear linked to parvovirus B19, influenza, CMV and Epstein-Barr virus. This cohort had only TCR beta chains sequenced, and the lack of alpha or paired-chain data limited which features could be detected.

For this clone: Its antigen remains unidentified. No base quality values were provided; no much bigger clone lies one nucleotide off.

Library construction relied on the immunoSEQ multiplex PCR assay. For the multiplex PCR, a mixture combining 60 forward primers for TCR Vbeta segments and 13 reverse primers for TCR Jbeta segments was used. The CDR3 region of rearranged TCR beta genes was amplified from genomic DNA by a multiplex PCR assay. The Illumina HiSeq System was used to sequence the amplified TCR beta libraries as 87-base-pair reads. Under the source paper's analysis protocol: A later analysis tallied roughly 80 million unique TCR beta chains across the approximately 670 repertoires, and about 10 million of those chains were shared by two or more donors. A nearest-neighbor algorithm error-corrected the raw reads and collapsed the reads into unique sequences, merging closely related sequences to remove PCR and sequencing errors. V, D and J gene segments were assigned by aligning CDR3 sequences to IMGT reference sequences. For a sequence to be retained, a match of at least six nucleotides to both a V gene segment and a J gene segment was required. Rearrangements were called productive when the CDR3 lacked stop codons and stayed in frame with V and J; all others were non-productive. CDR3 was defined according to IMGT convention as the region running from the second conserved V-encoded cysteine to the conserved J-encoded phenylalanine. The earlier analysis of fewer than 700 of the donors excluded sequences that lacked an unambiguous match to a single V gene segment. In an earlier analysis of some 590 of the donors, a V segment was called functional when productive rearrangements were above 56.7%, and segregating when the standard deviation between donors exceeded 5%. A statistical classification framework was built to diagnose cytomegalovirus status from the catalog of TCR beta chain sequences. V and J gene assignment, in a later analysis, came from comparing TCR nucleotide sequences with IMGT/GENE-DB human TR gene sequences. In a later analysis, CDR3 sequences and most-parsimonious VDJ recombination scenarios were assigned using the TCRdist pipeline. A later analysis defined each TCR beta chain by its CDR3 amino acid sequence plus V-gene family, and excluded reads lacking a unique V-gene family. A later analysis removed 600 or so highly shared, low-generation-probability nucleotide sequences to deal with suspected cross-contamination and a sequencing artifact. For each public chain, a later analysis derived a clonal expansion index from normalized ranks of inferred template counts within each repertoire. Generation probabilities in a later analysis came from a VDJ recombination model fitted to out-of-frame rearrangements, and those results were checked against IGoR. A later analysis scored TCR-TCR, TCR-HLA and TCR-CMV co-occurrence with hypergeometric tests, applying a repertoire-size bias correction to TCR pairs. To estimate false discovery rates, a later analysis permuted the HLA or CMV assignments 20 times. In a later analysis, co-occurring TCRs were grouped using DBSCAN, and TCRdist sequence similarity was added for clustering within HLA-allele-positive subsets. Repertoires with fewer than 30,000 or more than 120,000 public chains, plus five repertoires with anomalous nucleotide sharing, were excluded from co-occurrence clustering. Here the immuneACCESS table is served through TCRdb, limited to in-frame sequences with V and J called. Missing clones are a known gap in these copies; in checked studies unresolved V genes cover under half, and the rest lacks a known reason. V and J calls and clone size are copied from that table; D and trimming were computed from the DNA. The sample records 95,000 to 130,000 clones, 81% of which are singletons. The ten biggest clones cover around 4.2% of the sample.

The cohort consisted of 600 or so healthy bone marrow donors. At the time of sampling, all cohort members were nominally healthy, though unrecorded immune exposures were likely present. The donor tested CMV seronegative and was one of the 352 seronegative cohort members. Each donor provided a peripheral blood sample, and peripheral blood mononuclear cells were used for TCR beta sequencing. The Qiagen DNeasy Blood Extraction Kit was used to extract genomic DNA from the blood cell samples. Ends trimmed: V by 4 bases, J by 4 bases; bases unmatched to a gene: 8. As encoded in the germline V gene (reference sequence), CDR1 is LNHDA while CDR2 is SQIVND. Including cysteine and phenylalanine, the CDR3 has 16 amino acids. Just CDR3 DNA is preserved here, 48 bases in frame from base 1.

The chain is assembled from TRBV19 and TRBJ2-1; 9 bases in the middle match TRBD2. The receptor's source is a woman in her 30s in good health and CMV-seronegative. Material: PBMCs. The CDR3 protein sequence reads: CASSTPRTSAYNEQFF. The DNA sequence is TGTGCCAGTAGTACCCCCCGGACTAGCGCTTACAATGAGCAGTTCTTC.